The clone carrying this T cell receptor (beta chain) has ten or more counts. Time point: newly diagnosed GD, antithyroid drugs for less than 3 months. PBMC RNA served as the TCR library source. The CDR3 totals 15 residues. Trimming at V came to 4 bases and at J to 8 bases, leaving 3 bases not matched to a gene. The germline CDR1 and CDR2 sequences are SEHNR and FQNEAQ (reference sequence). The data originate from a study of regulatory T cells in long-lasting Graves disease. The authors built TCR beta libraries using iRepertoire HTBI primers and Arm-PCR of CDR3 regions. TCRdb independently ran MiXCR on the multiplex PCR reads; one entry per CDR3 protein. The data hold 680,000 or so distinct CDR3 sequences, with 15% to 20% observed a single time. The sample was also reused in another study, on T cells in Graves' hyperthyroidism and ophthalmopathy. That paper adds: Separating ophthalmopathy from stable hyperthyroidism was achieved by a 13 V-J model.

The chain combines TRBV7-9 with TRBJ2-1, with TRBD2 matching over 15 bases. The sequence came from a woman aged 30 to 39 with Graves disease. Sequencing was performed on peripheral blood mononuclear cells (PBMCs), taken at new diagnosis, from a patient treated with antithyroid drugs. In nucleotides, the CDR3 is TGTGCCAGCAGCTCCGGACTAGCGGGAGGGGATGAGCAGTTCTTC. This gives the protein CASSSGLAGGDEQFF.